These 18 T cell receptor beta chains were all obtained from the same sample, sequenced in a study of OX40 agonist ivuxolimab in advanced cancers. Only in-frame clones appear in the TCRdb table, and some are missing; sequencing was by immunoSEQ multiplex PCR. The repertoire holds approximately 100,000 clones, roughly 89% seen once, with roughly 0.8% in the top ten. The material sequenced was CD4+ or CD8+ T cells sorted from blood, taken in a trial of the OX40 agonist ivuxolimab. Receptors originate from an adult with an advanced solid tumor such as melanoma, head and neck, liver or kidney cancer.

This rearrangement joins TRBV7-9 to TRBJ2-1, with TRBD2 as a possible D gene (7 bases). Germline V CDR1 and CDR2: SEHNR, FQNEAQ (reference sequence). With 0 bases removed from V and 7 bases from J, the gap between germline ends came to 10 bases. This CDR3 is built from 14 residues. In DNA form, the CDR3 reads TGTGCCAGCAGCTTAGCGGGGGGGCCGAATGAGCAGTTCTTC. It is translated as CASSLAGGPNEQFF.

The rearrangement uses TRBV11-2 and TRBJ2-7; the D call may be TRBD1 or TRBD2 (6 bases each). Germline assignment: CDR1 SGHAT and CDR2 FQNNGV. Trimming cost V 10 bases and J 5 bases, with 21 bases left between them. CDR3 length equals 14 residues. DNA for the CDR3: TGTGCCACTAGGATTTCCAGGGGAGGCCACGAGCAGTACTTC. Protein: CATRISRGGHEQYF.

The chain is built from TRBV18 and TRBJ2-6; D is undetermined. The CDR3 is 13 residues long. Germline V gene lookup returns CDR1 KGHSH and CDR2 LQKENI. Trimming pared 6 bases from V and 2 bases from J, leaving 5 bases between. The CDR3 is CASSETGANVLTF. The CDR3 DNA reads as TGTGCCAGCTCCGAAACTGGGGCCAACGTCCTGACTTTC.

This clone was recorded once. This chain connects TRBV2 to TRBJ2-1; D remains unclear. CDR1 and CDR2 (germline): SNHLY, FYNNEI. The CDR3 covers 16 residues. Trimming pared 4 bases from V and 0 bases from J, leaving 13 bases between. In nucleotides, the CDR3 is TGTGCCAGCAGTGTATTTGACTTAAGCTCCTACAATGAGCAGTTCTTC. Its translation: CASSVFDLSSYNEQFF. The full variable domain, with the rest looked up from reference TRBV2 and TRBJ2-1, is EPEVTQTPSHQVTQMGQEVILRCVPISNHLYFYWYRQILGQKVEFLVSFYNNEISEKSEIFDDQFSVERPDGSNFTLKIRSTKLEDSAMYFCASSVFDLSSYNEQFFGPGTRLTVL.

The chain carries TRBV6-5 and TRBJ2-2; 7 bases are shared with TRBD1. The CDR3 is 15 amino acids. Germline trimming cut 6 bases from V and 8 bases from J; bases unmatched to any gene: 12. Germline V gene sequence: CDR1 MNHEY, CDR2 SVGAGI. The CDR3 sequence: CASRLGTVLNGELFF. The CDR3 DNA follows: TGTGCCAGCAGACTAGGGACAGTCTTAAATGGGGAGCTGTTTTTT.

This chain links TRBV28 with TRBJ2-7, with D possibly being TRBD1 (6 bases). CDR1 and CDR2 from the germline V gene are MDHEN and SYDVKM. V lost 7 bases to trimming and J lost 4 bases, with 14 bases between them. CDR3 length: 13 amino acids. DNA for the CDR3: TGTGCCAGCATCCGCGGCAGGGGTTACGAGCAGTACTTC. Translation gives CASIRGRGYEQYF. Together with reference TRBV28 and TRBJ2-7, the CDR3 gives the full variable domain: DVKVTQSSRYLVKRTGEKVFLECVQDMDHENMFWYRQDPGLGLRLIYFSYDVKMKEKGDIPEGYSVSREKKERFSLILESASTNQTSMYLCASIRGRGYEQYFGPGTRLTVT.

This clone was observed a few times. The chain combines TRBV5-1 with TRBJ1-2; D unclear. This CDR3 has 14 amino acids. CDR1 and CDR2 from the germline V gene are SGHRS and YFSETQ. Trimming shortened V by 0 bases and J by 6 bases, and 12 bases separated the two germline ends. The CDR3 sequence is CASSLGGVWDGYTF. DNA for the CDR3: TGCGCCAGCAGCTTGGGCGGGGTCTGGGATGGCTACACCTTC.

Of note for this clone: An end of the junction differs from the germline gene, which may be a read error. In the same sample, other DNA sequences code for this CDR3. The V and J genes are TRBV6-5 and TRBJ1-3; no clear D. CDR1 is MNHEY, CDR2 SVGAGI, per germline. The CDR3 runs to 15 residues. The chain's CDR3 is CASTPTGRPGNTIYF. CDR3 nucleotide sequence: TGCGCCAGCACCCCCACGGGGAGACCTGGAAACACCATATATTTT.

The V and J genes are TRBV11-2 and TRBJ2-5, with 10 bases fitting TRBD1. With V trimmed by 4 bases and J by 4 bases, 6 bases remained unmatched. This CDR3 spans 15 amino acids. Germline CDR1 and CDR2: SGHAT and FQNNGV. CDR3 sequence: CASSSRTGGGETQYF. The CDR3 region has the DNA TGTGCCAGCAGCTCAAGGACAGGGGGTGGAGAGACCCAGTACTTC.

V gene TRBV19 combines with J gene TRBJ2-1; no firm D call. V gave up 1 base and J gave up 0 bases, with 10 bases separating them. Germline-derived CDR1 and CDR2 are LNHDA and SQIVND (reference sequence). The CDR3 extends over 16 amino acids. The CDR3 spells CASSIGRRPSYNEQFF. The CDR3 bases are TGTGCCAGTAGTATAGGGCGTCGGCCCTCCTACAATGAGCAGTTCTTC. The complete variable domain, with remaining parts taken from reference TRBV19 and TRBJ2-1, reads DGGITQSPKYLFRKEGQNVTLSCEQNLNHDAMYWYRQDPGQGLRLIYYSQIVNDFQKGDIAEGYSVSREKKESFPLTVTSAQKNPTAFYLCASSIGRRPSYNEQFFGPGTRLTVL.

The rearrangement joins TRBV28 to TRBJ2-1, with D perhaps TRBD2 (5 bases). Per the germline V gene, CDR1 is MDHEN and CDR2 is SYDVKM. The CDR3 sequence is 13 residues long. V was shortened by 6 bases and J by 5 bases, with 11 bases between the two germline ends. For the CDR3, the DNA is TGTGCCAGCAGGCCAACAGCGGACAATGAGCAGTTCTTC. Amino acids: CASRPTADNEQFF. Full variable domain (remainder filled in from reference TRBV28 and TRBJ2-1): DVKVTQSSRYLVKRTGEKVFLECVQDMDHENMFWYRQDPGLGLRLIYFSYDVKMKEKGDIPEGYSVSREKKERFSLILESASTNQTSMYLCASRPTADNEQFFGPGTRLTVL.

The CDR3 protein is CASSSGRTYGYTF. In DNA, the CDR3 is TGTGCCAGCAGTTCAGGACGGACCTATGGCTACACCTTC. The J gene is TRBJ1-2, the V gene TRBV6-6; D is unresolved. The CDR3 is made up of 13 amino acids. V was trimmed by 4 bases and J by 4 bases, leaving 10 bases between them. The V gene's germline CDR1 is MNHNY and CDR2 SVGAGI (reference sequence).

The chain couples TRBV2 to TRBJ2-1, with D unclear. The V gene's germline CDR1 is SNHLY and CDR2 FYNNEI. Trimming took off 3 bases at V and 9 bases at J, with 18 bases between the two ends. The CDR3 loop spans 15 amino acids. Written as DNA, the CDR3 is TGTGCCAGCAGTGAGGTCACTAACGCGATTTGTGAGCAGTTCTTC. Its translation is CASSEVTNAICEQFF.

The genes are TRBV18 and TRBJ2-5; possibly TRBD1 for D (6 bases). The CDR3 totals 15 residues. CDR1 KGHSH and CDR2 LQKENI come from the germline V gene. Trimming left V 2 bases short and J 1 base short, with 11 bases between. The CDR3 protein is CASSPTGTSQETQYF. The CDR3 bases are TGTGCCAGCTCACCAACAGGGACGAGCCAAGAGACCCAGTACTTC.

The chain couples TRBV15 to TRBJ1-1, with D tentatively TRBD1 (5 bases). From germline, CDR1 is LNHNV and CDR2 YYDKDF (reference sequence). The length of the CDR3 is 15 residues. Trimming removed 0 bases at V and 1 base at J, with 9 bases between. CDR3 bases: TGTGCCACCAGCAGAGAACATGGGGCGAACACTGAAGCTTTCTTT. Translation: CATSREHGANTEAFF.

To note about this clone: The junction departs from the called germline gene at one end, perhaps through a read error. This chain connects TRBV6-6 to TRBJ1-2; TRBD1 might be the D (6 bases). The CDR3 consists of 12 residues. CDR1 and CDR2 (germline): MNHNY, SVGAGI (reference sequence). The CDR3 coding sequence is TGTGCCAGCAGTTACAGTTTGGGGGACACCTTCTTC. Protein: CASSYSLGDTFF.

The V gene is TRBV28, the J gene TRBJ1-2; TRBD1 might be the D (5 bases). CDR1 is MDHEN and CDR2 is SYDVKM in the germline V gene. The V end lost 2 bases, the J end lost 1 base, and 8 bases lay between the germline ends. CDR3 length: 14 amino acids. The CDR3 here is CASSLRGINYGYTF. CDR3 nucleotides: TGTGCCAGCAGTTTAAGGGGTATTAACTATGGCTACACCTTC.

V and J are TRBV6-5 and TRBJ2-5; 9 bases match TRBD1. The CDR3 has 16 residues. Losses at the gene ends were 2 bases for V and 2 bases for J; bases not matched to a gene: 6. Germline lookup yields CDR1 MNHEY and CDR2 SVGAGI. CDR3 protein: CASSYAGTGPQETQYF. CDR3 in DNA: TGTGCCAGCAGTTACGCCGGGACAGGGCCTCAAGAGACCCAGTACTTC.